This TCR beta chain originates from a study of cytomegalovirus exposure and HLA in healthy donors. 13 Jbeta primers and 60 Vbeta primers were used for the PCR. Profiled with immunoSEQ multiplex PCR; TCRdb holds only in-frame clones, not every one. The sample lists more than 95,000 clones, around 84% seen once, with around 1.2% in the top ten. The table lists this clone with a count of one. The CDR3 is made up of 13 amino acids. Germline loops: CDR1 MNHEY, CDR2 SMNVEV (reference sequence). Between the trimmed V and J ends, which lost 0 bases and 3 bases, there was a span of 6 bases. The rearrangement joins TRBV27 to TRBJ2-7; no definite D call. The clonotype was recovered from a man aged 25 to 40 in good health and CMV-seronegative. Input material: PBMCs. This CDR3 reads CASSLSSVYEQYF. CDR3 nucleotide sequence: TGTGCCAGCAGTTTATCGTCCGTCTACGAGCAGTACTTC.